This entry lists 6 T cell receptor beta chains sequenced from one sample in a study of T cells in localized non-small cell lung cancer. Here immunoSEQ multiplex PCR was the method, and the copy in TCRdb shows in-frame clones only, minus some. The sample lists roughly 35,000 clones, 80% to 95% occurring once. The sequenced sample was peripheral blood mononuclear cells, obtained before any cancer treatment. The receptors shown here come from a female donor over 55 with stage II lung adenocarcinoma.

This chain joins TRBV11-2 and TRBJ2-4, with 16 bases identical to TRBD2. The CDR3 totals 18 residues. V trimming: 5 bases; J trimming: 3 bases; junction bases outside the gene matches: 7. Per the germline V gene, CDR1 is SGHAT and CDR2 is FQNNGV. As DNA, the CDR3 is TGTGCCAGCAGCACGGGACTAGCGGGAGGGTCTGGCAAAAACATTCAGTACTTC. It yields the protein CASSTGLAGGSGKNIQYF.

The V gene is TRBV6-4, the J gene TRBJ2-7, with D tentatively TRBD1 (5 bases). This CDR3 spans 14 amino acids. V lost 5 bases and J lost 0, with 11 bases in between. CDR1 and CDR2 from the germline V gene are MRHNA and SNTAGT. The CDR3 DNA is TGTGCCAGCAGTAAGACAGACAGCTCCTACGAGCAGTACTTC. It encodes CASSKTDSSYEQYF.

This clone came up a few times. This chain joins TRBV5-1 and TRBJ2-5, with D perhaps matching TRBD1 (6 bases). This CDR3 region has 14 residues. V lost 2 bases and J lost 5, with 13 bases in between. Germline CDR1 and CDR2: SGHRS and YFSETQ. CDR3 amino acids: CASSLSTGYETQYF. CDR3 DNA: TGCGCCAGCAGCTTAAGTACAGGGTATGAGACCCAGTACTTC.

As regards this clone: No conserved phenylalanine or tryptophan is present at the end of the CDR3, so a read error is the likely explanation. The DNA is omitted, as the CDR3 cannot be located on it reliably, and the CDR3 follows TCRdb's listing. The V gene is TRBV25-1, the J gene TRBJ1-4. The CDR3 is 10 amino acids in total, end residues counted. From germline, CDR1 is MGHDK and CDR2 SYGVNS. CDR3 amino acids: CASPLSPHKV.

The V and J genes are TRBV29-1 and TRBJ1-4; no reliable D call. The CDR3 is made up of 13 amino acids. The germline V gene encodes CDR1 SQVTM and CDR2 ANQGSEA. Between the trimmed V and J ends, which lost 3 bases and 3 bases, there was a span of 8 bases. For the CDR3, the DNA is TGCAGCGTTGAGGATGGTTCTAATGAAAAACTGTTTTTT. It encodes CSVEDGSNEKLFF.

This clone was counted a single time. The chain combines TRBV6-5 with TRBJ2-2; D unresolved. V was cut by 2 bases and J by 7 bases, with 14 bases left in between. The CDR3 has 15 amino acids. CDR1 MNHEY and CDR2 SVGAGI come from the germline V gene. CDR3 nucleotides: TGTGCCAGCAGTTACCTAAGTAGTCTAGGCGGGGAGCTGTTTTTT. Residues: CASSYLSSLGGELFF.